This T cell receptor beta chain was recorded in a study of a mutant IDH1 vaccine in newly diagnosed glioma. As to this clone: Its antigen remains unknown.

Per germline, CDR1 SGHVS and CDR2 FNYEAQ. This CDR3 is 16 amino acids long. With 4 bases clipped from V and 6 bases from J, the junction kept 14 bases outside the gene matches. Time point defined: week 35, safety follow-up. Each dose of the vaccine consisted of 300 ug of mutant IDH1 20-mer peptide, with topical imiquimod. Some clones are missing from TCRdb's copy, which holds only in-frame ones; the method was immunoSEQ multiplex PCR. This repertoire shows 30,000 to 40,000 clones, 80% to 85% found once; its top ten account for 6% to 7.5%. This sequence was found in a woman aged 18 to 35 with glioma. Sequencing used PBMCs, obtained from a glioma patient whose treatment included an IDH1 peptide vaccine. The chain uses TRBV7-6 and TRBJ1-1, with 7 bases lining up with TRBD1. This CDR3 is CASSSLTGMGVAEAFF. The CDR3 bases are TGTGCCAGCAGCTCCTTGACAGGGATGGGTGTGGCTGAAGCTTTCTTT.